What follows are 8 T cell receptor beta chains derived from one specimen sequenced in a study of identical twins. TCRdb ran MiXCR on the 5' RACE reads and lists one entry per CDR3 protein. The table shows about 570,000 distinct CDR3 sequences, with approximately 9.6% occurring only once. These data also formed part of another study, on yellow fever vaccine responses in identical twins.

The source material was PBMCs. The receptors here all came from a woman aged 18-30 years in good health.

V usage is TRBV5-3 and J usage is TRBJ2-2; 8 positions agree with TRBD1. TRBV5-3 is filed as an ORF, its function uncertain. CDR3 length equals 15 residues. V shed 8 bases and J 2 bases; nucleotides not matched to a gene: 8. This chain's CDR3 is CASGPGQGNTGELFF. CDR3 in DNA: TGTGCCAGCGGCCCTGGACAGGGTAACACCGGGGAGCTGTTTTTT.

Only a few counts were recorded for this clonotype. The V call is TRBV4-3, the J call TRBJ2-3; D is perhaps TRBD2 (5 bases). Trimming left V 0 bases short and J 6 bases short, with 22 bases between. CDR3 length equals 18 residues. Germline V gene data show CDR1 as LGHNA and CDR2 as YSLEER. CDR3: CASSQEWASPREGDTQYF. The CDR3 DNA sequence: TGCGCCAGCAGCCAAGAGTGGGCTAGCCCCAGAGAGGGTGATACGCAGTATTTT.

This clonotype came up a few times. V is TRBV2 and J is TRBJ1-6; 7 bases line up with TRBD1. CDR1 is SNHLY and CDR2 is FYNNEI in the germline V gene. V shed 7 bases and J 7 bases; nucleotides not matched to a gene: 4. The CDR3 totals 13 residues. The CDR3 nucleotides are TGTGCCAGCATTACACAGGGGAATTCACCCCTCCACTTT. Protein: CASITQGNSPLHF.

This clonotype was detected a few times. The chain carries TRBV18 and TRBJ2-2; TRBD1 agrees at 7 bases. The ends lost 3 bases at V and 6 bases at J; junction bases unmatched: 4. This CDR3 is built from 14 residues. In germline, CDR1 is KGHSH, CDR2 LQKENI. This CDR3 reads CASSPRQGPGELFF. The CDR3 coding sequence is TGTGCCAGCTCACCGCGACAGGGTCCCGGGGAGCTGTTTTTT.

This clonotype was counted ten times or more. CDR3 residues: CASSLVGTSSYEQYF. In DNA, the CDR3 is TGCGCCAGCAGCTTGGTTGGGACTAGCAGCTACGAGCAGTACTTC. The rearrangement joins TRBV5-1 to TRBJ2-7; TRBD2 aligns across 9 bases. The CDR3 covers 15 residues. Germline V gives CDR1 SGHRS, CDR2 YFSETQ. The V segment lost 0 bases and the J segment 3 bases; nucleotides outside the gene matches: 4. The full variable domain, completed using reference TRBV5-1 and TRBJ2-7, is KAGVTQTPRYLIKTRGQQVTLSCSPISGHRSVSWYQQTPGQGLQFLFEYFSETQRNKGNFPGRFSGRQFSNSRSEMNVSTLELGDSALYLCASSLVGTSSYEQYFGPGTRLTVT.

In this sample, this clonotype turned up a few times. V is TRBV28 and J is TRBJ1-2, with D uncertain. Germline-derived CDR1 and CDR2 are MDHEN and SYDVKM. CDR3 size: 13 residues. V was clipped by 7 bases and J by 4 bases, with 13 bases between them. The CDR3, as DNA: TGTGCCAGCACCCGCCCCATTCTCTATGGCTACACCTTC. Its translation is CASTRPILYGYTF.

The V gene is TRBV7-9, the J gene TRBJ1-1; a possible D gene is TRBD1 (5 bases). Germline V CDR1 and CDR2: SEHNR, FQNEAQ (reference sequence). The V end lost 2 bases, the J end lost 6 bases, and 13 bases lay between the germline ends. The CDR3 length is 14 residues. The CDR3 region has the DNA TGTGCCAGCAGCTTATCCAGGGACGGGGCTGAAGCTTTCTTT. Protein sequence: CASSLSRDGAEAFF. Supplemented by reference TRBV7-9 and TRBJ1-1, the full variable domain reads DTGVSQNPRHKITKRGQNVTFRCDPISEHNRLYWYRQTLGQGPEFLTYFQNEAQLEKSRLLSDRFSAERPKGSFSTLEIQRTEQGDSAMYLCASSLSRDGAEAFFGQGTRLTVV.

V and J are TRBV27 and TRBJ2-1; tentative D call: TRBD2 (5 bases). This CDR3 has 16 amino acids. V dropped 7 bases and J dropped 5 bases, with 21 bases sitting between them. Germline CDR1 reads MNHEY; CDR2 reads SMNVEV (reference sequence). The CDR3 loop is CASTPLYGEYNNEQFF. DNA for the CDR3: TGTGCCAGCACCCCTTTGTATGGGGAGTACAACAATGAGCAGTTCTTC.